The rows below give T cell receptor beta chains drawn from one sample of a study of CD8 T cells in ankylosing spondylitis. MiXCR, run by TCRdb on the 5' RACE reads, gives a single entry per CDR3 protein. The sample records some 240,000 distinct CDR3 sequences, about 6.7% being singletons. The specimen sequenced was blood, either unsorted or a sorted T cell fraction (not recorded which). The receptors derive from a male donor with ankylosing spondylitis. Both conserved end residues are part of each CDR3. Some rows have no size entry. The others give once, few or many, or a class for an expanded clone.

>TRBV20-1|few|TRBJ2-3
CSARGWNLTDTQYF
>TRBV4-1|many|TRBJ2-3
CASSPPTVINTDTQYF
>TRBV7-9|many|TRBJ2-3
CASSQGTVPSTDTQYF
>TRBV7-6|few|TRBJ2-1
CASSYEPQGIANEQFF
>TRBV7-9|many|TRBJ2-2
CASSRRDRGHGELFF
>TRBV4-1|many|TRBJ2-3
CASSPRLAASTDTQYF
>TRBV29-1|many|TRBJ2-7
CSVASRDRLYEQYF
>TRBV6-2/TRBV6-3|NA|TRBJ2-1
CASSSDRGLYDEQFF
>TRBV28|many|TRBJ2-2
CASSLTRPRELFF
>TRBV28|many|TRBJ1-1
CASSPFRGRNTEAFF
>TRBV5-6|many|TRBJ2-7
CASSTGGGLYYEQYF
>TRBV6-1|many|TRBJ1-2
CASSTTGGGGYTF
>TRBV9|many|TRBJ2-1
CASSPNQRGPQFF
>TRBV11-1|NA|TRBJ2-2
CASKKDRGPLFDTGELFF
>TRBV20-1|NA|TRBJ2-1
CSALKAGAGYEQFF
>TRBV29-1|NA|TRBJ1-3
CSARDRDSGNTIYF
>TRBV6-1|many|TRBJ1-1
CASSPPGVARDTEAFF
>TRBV6-1|many|TRBJ2-5
CASKQGMETQYF
>TRBV30|NA|TRBJ1-1
CAWRPTGGNTEAFF
>TRBV27|many|TRBJ2-5
CASSLSTATQETQYF
>TRBV27|many|TRBJ2-7
CASSLSRWTAEQYF
>TRBV11-2|many|TRBJ2-2
CASSFQIREGELFF
>TRBV9|many|TRBJ2-2
CASSVAGGNTGELFF
>TRBV15|many|TRBJ2-1
CATSRDPAGTSGGDEQFF
>TRBV27|NA|TRBJ2-1
CASSPHRGGKYNEQFF
>TRBV4-3|many|TRBJ2-1
CASSPSLIGLAGVNEQFF
>TRBV24-1|many|TRBJ1-1
CATSERSDSNTEAFF
>TRBV29-1|many|TRBJ1-5
CSVTYGTASNQPQHF
>TRBV20-1|NA|TRBJ2-1
CSARFVRADFNEQFF
>TRBV6-2/TRBV6-3|NA|TRBJ1-1
CASSYGQGMVAFF
>TRBV4-3|many|TRBJ2-5
CASSQERRGLETQYF
>TRBV6-2/TRBV6-3|NA|TRBJ1-2
CASSYRAPYGYTF
>TRBV5-1|many|TRBJ2-1
CASSSTTSGGYNEQFF